This passage covers 8 T cell receptor beta chains from one sample sequenced in a study of cytomegalovirus exposure and HLA in healthy donors. Researchers ran the PCR with 60 Vbeta and 13 Jbeta primers. The table came from immunoSEQ multiplex PCR; TCRdb's copy has only in-frame clones and leaves some out. The sample holds a few hundred thousand clones, roughly 70% seen once. The sequenced sample consisted of PBMCs. These receptors came from a woman in her 30s in good health and CMV-seronegative.

The rearrangement uses TRBV5-1 and TRBJ2-7, with 10 nucleotides matching TRBD2. The last part of the DNA fits TRBJ2-1 better; the J call may be wrong. Per the germline V gene, CDR1 is SGHRS and CDR2 is YFSETQ. This CDR3 contains 16 residues. CDR3 bases: TGCGCCAGCAGCTTGTGGTCGAGCGGGGGGGCCGGGGAGCAGTTCTTC. It yields the protein CASSLWSSGGAGEQFF.

This CDR3 reads CASRGLAGVSYNEQFF. In DNA form, the CDR3 reads TGTGCCAGCAGAGGACTAGCGGGAGTCAGCTACAATGAGCAGTTCTTC. The rearrangement uses TRBV6-6 and TRBJ2-1; 13 bases map to TRBD2. The CDR3 totals 16 residues. Germline CDR1 is MNHNY and CDR2 is SVGAGI (reference sequence). V gave up 6 bases and J gave up 3 bases; unmatched junction bases: 5.

The chain is built from TRBV6-5 and TRBJ1-2; no reliable D call. Germline V gene data show CDR1 as MNHEY and CDR2 as SVGAGI. This CDR3 has 12 residues. V gave up 2 bases and J gave up 7 bases, with 8 bases separating them. The CDR3 DNA sequence: TGTGCCAGCAGTTACCCCGGTGGTGGCTACACCTTC. It encodes CASSYPGGGYTF.

The chain carries TRBV5-1 and TRBJ2-5; 7 bases are shared with TRBD2. J lost 5 bases, V lost 4 bases, and 17 bases had no gene match. This CDR3 region has 17 residues. Germline assignment: CDR1 SGHRS and CDR2 YFSETQ. CDR3 coding DNA: TGCGCCAGCAGCCTCGGACTAGAACTCTCCCATTGGGAGACCCAGTACTTC. It codes for CASSLGLELSHWETQYF.

V gene TRBV6-5 combines with J gene TRBJ2-7, with TRBD2 as a possible D gene (6 bases). The CDR3 is made up of 13 amino acids. Trimming removed 11 bases at V and 5 bases at J, with 19 bases between. Germline V gene data show CDR1 as MNHEY and CDR2 as SVGAGI. The CDR3 sequence: CASASVAGDEQYF. The CDR3 bases are TGTGCCTCCGCTAGCGTAGCTGGTGACGAGCAGTACTTC.

The genes are TRBV9 and TRBJ2-5, with 9 bases that match TRBD1. The J call is uncertain, as TRBJ2-7 better fits the DNA end. This CDR3 comprises 15 residues. The germline V gene encodes CDR1 SGDLS and CDR2 YYNGEE. Written as DNA, the CDR3 is TGTGCCAGCAGCATCCGGACAGGGGATACCTACGAGCAGTACTTC. Its translation is CASSIRTGDTYEQYF.

V and J are TRBV7-6 and TRBJ2-7; 8 bases fit TRBD1. The germline CDR1 and CDR2 sequences are SGHVS and FNYEAQ. This CDR3 is built from 14 residues. J lost 2 bases, V lost 4 bases, and 4 bases had no gene match. CDR3 residues: CASSYTGQAYEQYF. DNA for the CDR3: TGTGCCAGCAGCTACACGGGACAGGCCTACGAGCAGTACTTC.

The chain uses TRBV2 and TRBJ1-2; 9 positions match TRBD1. V shed 5 bases, J shed 14 bases, and the junction held 9 bases outside the gene matches. CDR1 and CDR2 from the germline V gene are SNHLY and FYNNEI. The length of the CDR3 is 12 residues. The CDR3 nucleotides read TGTGCCAGCAGTATCCGGGACAGGGTTTCAACCTTC. Its protein is CASSIRDRVSTF.